Sequencing of this TCR beta chain was carried out in a study of blood T cell repertoires in COVID-19. Study-level background: The cDNA or gDNA used as material had been derived from T cells, B-cell-depleted T cells, or PBMCs.

V lost 4 bases and J 5 bases, leaving 20 bases between the germline ends. CDR3 length: 16 residues. Per germline, CDR1 MDHEN and CDR2 SYDVKM. In this sample, this clone turned up once. The protocol was immunoSEQ multiplex PCR, while the TCRdb copy is restricted to in-frame clones and leaves out a portion. This table holds under 200,000 clones, about 74% found once. The V call is TRBV28, the J call TRBJ2-5, with D maybe TRBD2 (6 bases). This TCR derives from a woman over 75 with acute or convalescent COVID-19. The specimen was peripheral blood. In DNA form, the CDR3 reads TGTGCCAGCAGTTCCTACCTTGGGGGGTTCGGGGAGACCCAGTACTTC. It specifies CASSSYLGGFGETQYF. Full variable domain (missing parts from reference TRBV28 and TRBJ2-5): DVKVTQSSRYLVKRTGEKVFLECVQDMDHENMFWYRQDPGLGLRLIYFSYDVKMKEKGDIPEGYSVSREKKERFSLILESASTNQTSMYLCASSSYLGGFGETQYFGPGTRLLVL.